This is a list of T cell receptor beta chains from one sample in a study of OX40 agonist ivuxolimab in advanced cancers. Data came from immunoSEQ multiplex PCR; TCRdb stores just in-frame clones and leaves some out. Of some 70,000 clones listed, around 93% are singletons. The specimen comprised CD4+ or CD8+ T cells sorted from blood, sampled in a trial of the OX40 agonist ivuxolimab. The receptors here all came from an adult with an advanced solid tumor such as melanoma, head and neck, liver or kidney cancer. Each CDR3 is given with its conserved first and last residue. Fields, in order: CDR3 protein, CDR3 DNA, D gene, J gene, V gene, clone size. D genes are given only for firm matches. Clone sizes are given selectively: once, few, many, or a class where the clone is expanded.

CDR3 protein: CASSIVPDNTEAFF
CDR3 DNA: TGTGCCAGTAGTATAGTCCCTGACAACACTGAAGCTTTCTTT
D gene: NA
J gene: TRBJ1-1
V gene: TRBV19
clone size: NA

CDR3 protein: CASSLMRLAGGLETQYF
CDR3 DNA: TGTGCCAGCAGCTTAATGAGACTAGCGGGGGGGCTGGAGACCCAGTACTTC
D gene: TRBD2
J gene: TRBJ2-5
V gene: TRBV11-2
clone size: NA

CDR3 protein: CASSRGGQGWDTQYF
CDR3 DNA: TGTGCCAGCAGCCGAGGCGGGCAGGGGTGGGATACGCAGTATTTT
D gene: NA
J gene: TRBJ2-3
V gene: TRBV9
clone size: NA

CDR3 protein: CASSGGQGIYEQYF
CDR3 DNA: TGTGCCAGCAGCGGGGGACAAGGGATCTACGAGCAGTACTTC
D gene: NA
J gene: TRBJ2-7
V gene: TRBV7-2
clone size: NA

CDR3 protein: CASSVRDRGSYEQYF
CDR3 DNA: TGTGCCAGCAGTGTCCGGGACAGGGGAAGCTACGAGCAGTACTTC
D gene: TRBD1
J gene: TRBJ2-7
V gene: TRBV6-5
clone size: NA

CDR3 protein: CASTPSTSGDYNEQFF
CDR3 DNA: TGCGCCAGCACTCCTTCGACTAGCGGGGACTACAATGAGCAGTTCTTC
D gene: TRBD2
J gene: TRBJ2-1
V gene: TRBV5-1
clone size: NA

CDR3 protein: CASSGYRLGYGYTF
CDR3 DNA: TGTGCCAGCAGCGGATACAGGCTTGGGTATGGCTACACCTTC
D gene: NA
J gene: TRBJ1-2
V gene: TRBV7-9
clone size: once

CDR3 protein: CASSPGTGAYNEQFF
CDR3 DNA: TGTGCCAGTAGTCCGGGGACAGGGGCCTACAATGAGCAGTTCTTC
D gene: TRBD1
J gene: TRBJ2-1
V gene: TRBV19
clone size: NA

CDR3 protein: CASSLLGPGTDTQYF
CDR3 DNA: TGTGCCAGTTCCCTACTCGGCCCTGGCACAGATACGCAGTATTTT
D gene: NA
J gene: TRBJ2-3
V gene: TRBV2
clone size: NA

CDR3 protein: CASSIDRDPGYEQYF
CDR3 DNA: TGTGCCAGTAGTATAGACCGGGACCCCGGATACGAGCAGTACTTC
D gene: NA
J gene: TRBJ2-7
V gene: TRBV19
clone size: once

CDR3 protein: CASSLRGMGGTVAFF
CDR3 DNA: TGTGCCAGCAGCTTGCGTGGAATGGGGGGGACCGTAGCTTTCTTT
D gene: NA
J gene: TRBJ1-1
V gene: TRBV5-8
clone size: NA

CDR3 protein: CASSIVGSPLHF
CDR3 DNA: TGTGCCAGCAGCATCGTCGGTTCACCCCTCCACTTT
D gene: NA
J gene: TRBJ1-6
V gene: TRBV7-9
clone size: NA

CDR3 protein: CASSEDSNSNQPQHF
CDR3 DNA: TGTGCCAGCAGTGAGGACAGTAATAGCAATCAGCCCCAGCATTTT
D gene: NA
J gene: TRBJ1-5
V gene: TRBV6-1
clone size: NA

CDR3 protein: CASSYIAGGYSTNTGELFF
CDR3 DNA: TGCGCCAGCAGCTATATAGCCGGGGGGTACAGCACGAACACCGGGGAGCTGTTTTTT
D gene: TRBD2
J gene: TRBJ2-2
V gene: TRBV5-1
clone size: NA

CDR3 protein: CASSLDGGEQNQPQHF
CDR3 DNA: TGCGCCAGCAGCTTGGACGGTGGGGAACAGAATCAGCCCCAGCATTTT
D gene: NA
J gene: TRBJ1-5
V gene: TRBV5-1
clone size: NA

CDR3 protein: CASSPEQGRLEKLFF
CDR3 DNA: TGCGCCAGCAGCCCAGAACAGGGGCGCTTAGAAAAACTGTTTTTT
D gene: TRBD1
J gene: TRBJ1-4
V gene: TRBV4-1
clone size: once